What follows is one TCR beta chain and its context. The antigen is undetermined. TCRdb processed the 5' RACE reads again and assigns one entry to each CDR3 protein, with no DNA. The sample holds around 400,000 distinct CDR3 sequences. This entry belongs to a study of monozygotic twins with inflammatory bowel disease. The study's findings and limits: Immunosuppressive treatment differences may have increased patient repertoire variability. Healthy co-twins exceeded IBD patients in TCRbeta diversity as measured by inverse Simpson.

The V gene's germline CDR1 is SGHNT and CDR2 YYREEE (reference sequence). The CDR3 is 13 residues long. The source is a human donor with ulcerative colitis or Crohn's disease, or a healthy co-twin of an affected twin (not recorded which). The specimen was blood. The chain employs TRBV5-4 and TRBJ1-4. The CDR3 is CASSSPATGRLFF.